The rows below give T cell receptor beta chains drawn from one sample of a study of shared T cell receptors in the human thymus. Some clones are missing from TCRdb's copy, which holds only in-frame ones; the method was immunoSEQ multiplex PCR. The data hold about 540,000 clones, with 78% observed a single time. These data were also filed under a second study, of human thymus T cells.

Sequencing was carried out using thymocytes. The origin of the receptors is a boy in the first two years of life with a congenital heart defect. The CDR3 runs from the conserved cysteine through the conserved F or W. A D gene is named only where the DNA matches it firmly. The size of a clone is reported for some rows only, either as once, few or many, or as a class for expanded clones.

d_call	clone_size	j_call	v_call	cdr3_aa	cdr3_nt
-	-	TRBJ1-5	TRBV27	CASSLRREDQPQHF	TGTGCCAGCAGTTTAAGAAGGGAGGATCAGCCCCAGCATTTT
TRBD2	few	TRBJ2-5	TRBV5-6	CASSISGSRQETQYF	TGTGCCAGCAGCATAAGCGGGAGCCGACAAGAGACCCAGTACTTC
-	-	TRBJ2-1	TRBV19	CASSRLAPSSYNEQFF	TGTGCCAGTAGCCGGCTAGCGCCAAGCTCCTACAATGAGCAGTTCTTC
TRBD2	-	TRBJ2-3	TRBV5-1	CASSRREAYTDTQYF	TGCGCCAGCAGCAGGCGGGAGGCATACACAGATACGCAGTATTTT
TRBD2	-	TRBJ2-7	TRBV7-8	CASSSRLAGLPYEQYF	TGTGCCAGCAGCAGCAGACTAGCGGGCCTCCCCTACGAGCAGTACTTC
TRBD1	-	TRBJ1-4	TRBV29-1	CSVVSRGLTNEKLFF	TGCAGCGTTGTAAGCAGGGGGCTAACTAATGAAAAACTGTTTTTT
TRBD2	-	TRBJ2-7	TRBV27	CASSLRQREEDEQYF	TGTGCCAGCAGTCTCCGACAGCGGGAGGAAGACGAGCAGTACTTC
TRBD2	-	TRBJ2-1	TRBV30	CAWTPPGLADKFF	TGTGCCTGGACCCCCCCGGGACTAGCGGACAAGTTCTTC
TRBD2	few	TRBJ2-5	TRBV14	CASSRRLAGPQETQYF	TGTGCCAGCAGCCGCCGGCTAGCGGGCCCCCAAGAGACCCAGTACTTC
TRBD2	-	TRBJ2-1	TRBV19	CASSIRSVLAGESNLGSYNEQFF	TGTGCCAGTAGTATCCGGAGTGTGCTAGCGGGAGAGTCAAACTTGGGTTCCTACAATGAGCAGTTCTTC
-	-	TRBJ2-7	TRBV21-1	CASSKFASWTYEQYF	TGTGCCAGCAGCAAGTTCGCTAGCTGGACCTACGAGCAGTACTTC
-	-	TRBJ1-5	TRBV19	CASSPRVAGNQPQHF	TGTGCCAGTAGTCCCAGGGTAGCGGGCAATCAGCCCCAGCATTTT
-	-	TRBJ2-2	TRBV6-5	CASGQTGELFF	TGTGCCAGCGGACAGACCGGGGAGCTGTTTTTT
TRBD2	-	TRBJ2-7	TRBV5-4	CASSPGLAGFEQYF	TGTGCCAGCAGCCCCGGACTAGCGGGATTTGAGCAGTACTTC
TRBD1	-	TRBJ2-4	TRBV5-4	CASSLGGGTIKNIQYF	TGTGCCAGCAGCTTGGGAGGGGGCACCATCAAAAACATTCAGTACTTC
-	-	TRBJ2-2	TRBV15	CATSRELYTGELFF	TGTGCCACCAGCAGAGAACTTTACACCGGGGAGCTGTTTTTT
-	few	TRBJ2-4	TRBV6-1	CASSEGNRSSAKNIQYF	TGTGCCAGCAGTGAGGGTAACAGGAGCTCGGCCAAAAACATTCAGTACTTC
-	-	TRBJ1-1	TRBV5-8	CASSLQGQNTEAFF	TGTGCCAGCAGCCTGCAAGGACAAAACACTGAAGCTTTCTTT
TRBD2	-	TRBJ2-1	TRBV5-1	CASSLGLVGEQFF	TGCGCCAGCAGCCTAGGACTAGTGGGGGAGCAGTTCTTC
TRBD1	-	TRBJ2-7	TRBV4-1	CASSQDHGQGGEQYF	TGCGCCAGCAGCCAAGATCATGGACAGGGTGGCGAGCAGTACTTC
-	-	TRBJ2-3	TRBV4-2	CASSQDPGDTQYF	TGTGCCAGCAGCCAAGATCCCGGGGATACGCAGTATTTT
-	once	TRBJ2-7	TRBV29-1	CSVENRPYEQYF	TGCAGCGTTGAGAACAGACCCTACGAGCAGTACTTC
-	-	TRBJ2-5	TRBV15	CATSTSGDGWETQYF	TGTGCCACCAGCACGTCCGGGGATGGTTGGGAGACCCAGTACTTC
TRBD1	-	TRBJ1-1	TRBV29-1	CSVDSRGPPNTEAFF	TGCAGCGTTGACTCCAGGGGGCCCCCGAACACTGAAGCTTTCTTT
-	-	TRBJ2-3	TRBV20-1	CSLPFTQYF	TGCAGTCTACCATTTACGCAGTATTTT
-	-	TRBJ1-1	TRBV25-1	CASSDLVPGEAFF	TGTGCCAGCAGTGACCTCGTACCAGGGGAAGCTTTCTTT